This is a list of T cell receptor beta chains from one sample in a study of blood T cell repertoires in COVID-19. Produced via immunoSEQ multiplex PCR; TCRdb's table is partial and in-frame only. Found here are over 85,000 clones, approximately 82% of them singletons; the top ten hold over 3.5%. The specimen was peripheral blood. The receptors were sampled from a woman older than 75 with acute or convalescent COVID-19. CDR3s include the opening cysteine and the closing phenylalanine or tryptophan. A D gene is named only where the DNA matches it firmly. Size is stated for part of the rows, as once, few or many counts, or as a class when the clone is expanded.

CDR3 DNA: TGTGCCAGCAGCCGGACTATGTCGAACACCGGGGAGCTGTTTTTT
CDR3 protein: CASSRTMSNTGELFF
V gene: TRBV3-1/TRBV3-2
D gene: -
J gene: TRBJ2-2
CDR3 length: 15
clone size: -

CDR3 DNA: TGCGCCAGCAGCCCCCCAGGGAAATTGGAAGCGCAGTATTTT
CDR3 protein: CASSPPGKLEAQYF
V gene: TRBV4-3
D gene: -
J gene: TRBJ2-3
CDR3 length: 14
clone size: once

CDR3 DNA: TGCAGTGCTAGTCGGTCTAGCGGGGGGCCTGAAGAGACCCAGTACTTC
CDR3 protein: CSASRSSGGPEETQYF
V gene: TRBV20-1
D gene: TRBD2
J gene: TRBJ2-5
CDR3 length: 16
clone size: -

CDR3 DNA: TGTGCCAGCAGCTTACAGGGACAGGGATACGAGCAGTACTTC
CDR3 protein: CASSLQGQGYEQYF
V gene: TRBV7-2
D gene: TRBD1
J gene: TRBJ2-7
CDR3 length: 14
clone size: -

CDR3 DNA: TGCGCCAGCAGTGCTGGACAGGGCTTCAATCAGCCCCAGCATTTT
CDR3 protein: CASSAGQGFNQPQHF
V gene: TRBV10-2
D gene: TRBD1
J gene: TRBJ1-5
CDR3 length: 15
clone size: -

CDR3 DNA: TGTGCCAGCAGTGACTCGTCCATCGGGACAGAAAACATTCAGTACTTC
CDR3 protein: CASSDSSIGTENIQYF
V gene: TRBV25-1
D gene: TRBD1
J gene: TRBJ2-4
CDR3 length: 16
clone size: few

CDR3 DNA: TGTGCCAGCAGTACCGCAATGGGACTGGCCCAGCATTTT
CDR3 protein: CASSTAMGLAQHF
V gene: TRBV12-3/TRBV12-4
D gene: -
J gene: TRBJ1-5
CDR3 length: 13
clone size: -

CDR3 DNA: TGCGCCAGCAGATGGGGACAGGGGACATCAGAGACCCAGTACTTC
CDR3 protein: CASRWGQGTSETQYF
V gene: TRBV5-1
D gene: TRBD1
J gene: TRBJ2-5
CDR3 length: 15
clone size: -

CDR3 DNA: TGCGCCAGCAGCTCAAGCGGGGGGGCGACCGGGGAGCTGTTTTTT
CDR3 protein: CASSSSGGATGELFF
V gene: TRBV5-1
D gene: TRBD2
J gene: TRBJ2-2
CDR3 length: 15
clone size: -

CDR3 DNA: TGTGCCAGCAGCCAAGCCCCAGTGACAGCAACCATATATTTT
CDR3 protein: CASSQAPVTATIYF
V gene: TRBV14
D gene: -
J gene: TRBJ1-3
CDR3 length: 14
clone size: -

CDR3 DNA: TGTGCCAGCAGTTTAGCGGGGTACCAAGAGACCCAGTACTTC
CDR3 protein: CASSLAGYQETQYF
V gene: TRBV27
D gene: -
J gene: TRBJ2-5
CDR3 length: 14
clone size: -

CDR3 DNA: TGTGCCAGCAGTCCCGGGACTACCCAAGAGACCCAGTACTTC
CDR3 protein: CASSPGTTQETQYF
V gene: TRBV27
D gene: TRBD2
J gene: TRBJ2-5
CDR3 length: 14
clone size: -

CDR3 DNA: TGTGCCAGCAGCCGTAAAGGGACACCGAGCAATGAGCAGTTCTTC
CDR3 protein: CASSRKGTPSNEQFF
V gene: TRBV7-2
D gene: -
J gene: TRBJ2-1
CDR3 length: 15
clone size: -

CDR3 DNA: TGTGCCAGTAGTATGGCGGGTTGGGGCTATGGCTACACCTTC
CDR3 protein: CASSMAGWGYGYTF
V gene: TRBV19
D gene: -
J gene: TRBJ1-2
CDR3 length: 14
clone size: -

CDR3 DNA: TGCAGTGCTAGTACAGGTGTAGCCAAAAACATTCAGTACTTC
CDR3 protein: CSASTGVAKNIQYF
V gene: TRBV20-1
D gene: -
J gene: TRBJ2-4
CDR3 length: 14
clone size: -

CDR3 DNA: TGCGCCAGCGGGGGGAACCAGGACACCGGGGAGCTGTTTTTT
CDR3 protein: CASGGNQDTGELFF
V gene: TRBV5-1
D gene: -
J gene: TRBJ2-2
CDR3 length: 14
clone size: -

CDR3 DNA: TGCGCCAGCAGTGAGTCGGGGGGAGAGATGGATGAAGCTTTCTTT
CDR3 protein: CASSESGGEMDEAFF
V gene: TRBV10-1
D gene: -
J gene: TRBJ1-1
CDR3 length: 15
clone size: -

CDR3 DNA: TGTGCCAGTAGGCTGACTATCTCCTACAATGAGCAGTTCTTC
CDR3 protein: CASRLTISYNEQFF
V gene: TRBV19
D gene: -
J gene: TRBJ2-1
CDR3 length: 14
clone size: many

CDR3 DNA: TGTGCCAGCATCAGGACAGGGGGTCAGCCCCAGCATTTT
CDR3 protein: CASIRTGGQPQHF
V gene: TRBV28
D gene: TRBD1
J gene: TRBJ1-5
CDR3 length: 13
clone size: few

CDR3 DNA: TGTGCCAGCAGCCAAGATGGGAGTTCGGGGGGCTGGGGCACTGAAGCTTTCTTT
CDR3 protein: CASSQDGSSGGWGTEAFF
V gene: TRBV4-2
D gene: -
J gene: TRBJ1-1
CDR3 length: 18
clone size: -

CDR3 DNA: TGTGCCAGCAGCCAAGAGGGACAGGGGACTTTGGAGACCCAGTACTTC
CDR3 protein: CASSQEGQGTLETQYF
V gene: TRBV4-2
D gene: TRBD1
J gene: TRBJ2-5
CDR3 length: 16
clone size: -

CDR3 DNA: TGTGCCAGCAGTCCCCTCAATCAGCCCCAGCATTTT
CDR3 protein: CASSPLNQPQHF
V gene: TRBV28
D gene: -
J gene: TRBJ1-5
CDR3 length: 12
clone size: -

CDR3 DNA: TGTGCCAGTAGTCCGGACAGGGGGTCCTATAATTCACCCCTCCACTTT
CDR3 protein: CASSPDRGSYNSPLHF
V gene: TRBV19
D gene: TRBD1
J gene: TRBJ1-6
CDR3 length: 16
clone size: -

CDR3 DNA: TGTGCCAGCAGCTTGGCTTCCGGGACTGGAAACACCATATATTTT
CDR3 protein: CASSLASGTGNTIYF
V gene: TRBV7-9
D gene: -
J gene: TRBJ1-3
CDR3 length: 15
clone size: -

CDR3 DNA: TGTGCCAGCAGCCCATACGCGGGGGGCACTGAAGCTTTCTTT
CDR3 protein: CASSPYAGGTEAFF
V gene: TRBV7-3
D gene: -
J gene: TRBJ1-1
CDR3 length: 14
clone size: -

CDR3 DNA: TGTGCCTGGAGTGGGACAGGGTACTCACCCCTCCACTTT
CDR3 protein: CAWSGTGYSPLHF
V gene: TRBV30
D gene: TRBD1
J gene: TRBJ1-6
CDR3 length: 13
clone size: few

CDR3 DNA: TGTGCCAGCAGCTTGGCCAGAAATACGCAGTATTTT
CDR3 protein: CASSLARNTQYF
V gene: TRBV5-4
D gene: -
J gene: TRBJ2-3
CDR3 length: 12
clone size: -

CDR3 DNA: TGTGCCAGCAGGGCGGGGCAGTTCTCCTACAATGAGCAGTTCTTC
CDR3 protein: CASRAGQFSYNEQFF
V gene: TRBV5-8
D gene: -
J gene: TRBJ2-1
CDR3 length: 15
clone size: -

CDR3 DNA: TGTGCCAGTAAACGGGACAGGGAGGCCGGGGAGCTGTTTTTT
CDR3 protein: CASKRDREAGELFF
V gene: TRBV19
D gene: TRBD1
J gene: TRBJ2-2
CDR3 length: 14
clone size: -

CDR3 DNA: TGTGCCAGCAGCGTAGCCGTCGGGGGGCAAGAGACCCAGTACTTC
CDR3 protein: CASSVAVGGQETQYF
V gene: TRBV9
D gene: TRBD2
J gene: TRBJ2-5
CDR3 length: 15
clone size: -

CDR3 DNA: TGCGCCAGCAGCTTGGGGATCAGGGATGAGCAGTTCTTC
CDR3 protein: CASSLGIRDEQFF
V gene: TRBV5-1
D gene: -
J gene: TRBJ2-1
CDR3 length: 13
clone size: -

CDR3 DNA: TGTGCCAGTAGTCTCCTCCGAGCGAACACCGGGGAGCTGTTTTTT
CDR3 protein: CASSLLRANTGELFF
V gene: TRBV19
D gene: -
J gene: TRBJ2-2
CDR3 length: 15
clone size: -

CDR3 DNA: TGCAGCGCTACAACTAGCGGGAGGGCCGTCTACAATGAGCAGTTCTTC
CDR3 protein: CSATTSGRAVYNEQFF
V gene: TRBV29-1
D gene: TRBD2
J gene: TRBJ2-1
CDR3 length: 16
clone size: -

CDR3 DNA: TGTGCCAGCAGCCAAACCGGGACTAGCAGGACCGGGGAGCTGTTTTTT
CDR3 protein: CASSQTGTSRTGELFF
V gene: TRBV3-1/TRBV3-2
D gene: TRBD2
J gene: TRBJ2-2
CDR3 length: 16
clone size: once

CDR3 DNA: TGCCGCGCTCGAGGTAGCGGGGGGGCCGGGGGCACCGGGGAGCTGTTTTTT
CDR3 protein: CRARGSGGAGGTGELFF
V gene: TRBV29-1
D gene: TRBD2
J gene: TRBJ2-2
CDR3 length: 17
clone size: once